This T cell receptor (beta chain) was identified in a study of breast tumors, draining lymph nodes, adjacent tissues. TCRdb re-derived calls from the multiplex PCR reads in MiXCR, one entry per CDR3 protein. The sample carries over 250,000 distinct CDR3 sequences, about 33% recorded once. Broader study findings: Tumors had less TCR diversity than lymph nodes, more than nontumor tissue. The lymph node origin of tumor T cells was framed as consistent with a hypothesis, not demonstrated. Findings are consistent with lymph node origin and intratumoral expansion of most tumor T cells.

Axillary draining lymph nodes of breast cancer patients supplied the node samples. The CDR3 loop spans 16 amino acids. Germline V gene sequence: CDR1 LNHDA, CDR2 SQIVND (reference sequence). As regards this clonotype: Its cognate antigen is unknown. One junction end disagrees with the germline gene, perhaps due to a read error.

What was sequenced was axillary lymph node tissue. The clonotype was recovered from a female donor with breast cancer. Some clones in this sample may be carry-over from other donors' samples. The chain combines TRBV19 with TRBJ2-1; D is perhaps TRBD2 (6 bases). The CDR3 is CASSVGRWRAGNEQFF. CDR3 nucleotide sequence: TGTGCTAGTAGTGTTGGGAGGTGGAGGGCCGGGAATGAGCAGTTCTTC.